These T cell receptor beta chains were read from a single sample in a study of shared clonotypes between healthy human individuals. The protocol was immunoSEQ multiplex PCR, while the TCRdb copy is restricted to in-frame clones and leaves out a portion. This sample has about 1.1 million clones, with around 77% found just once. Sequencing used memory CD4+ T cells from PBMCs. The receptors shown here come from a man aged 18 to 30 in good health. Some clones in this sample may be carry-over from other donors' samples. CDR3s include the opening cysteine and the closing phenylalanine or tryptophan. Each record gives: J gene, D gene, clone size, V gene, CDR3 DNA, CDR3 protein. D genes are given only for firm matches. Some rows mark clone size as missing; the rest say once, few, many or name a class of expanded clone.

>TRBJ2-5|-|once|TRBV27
TGTGCCAGCAGTCCCCTCTACACAGGGCAAGAGACCCAGTACTTC
CASSPLYTGQETQYF
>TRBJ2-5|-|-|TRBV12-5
TGTGCTAGTGGTCGGGGGCTAGGAGAGACCCAGTACTTC
CASGRGLGETQYF
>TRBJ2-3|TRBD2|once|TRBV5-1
TGCGCCAGCAGCTTGTACGGACTAGCGGGAGGGCCGACAGATACGCAGTATTTT
CASSLYGLAGGPTDTQYF
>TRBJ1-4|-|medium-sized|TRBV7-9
TGTGCCAGCAGCGTCGGTCTTGCAACTAATGAAAAACTGTTTTTT
CASSVGLATNEKLFF
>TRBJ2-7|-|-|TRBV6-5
TGTGCCAGCAGAGACACCCTCGTGAACGAGCAGTACTTC
CASRDTLVNEQYF
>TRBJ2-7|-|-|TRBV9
TGTGCCAGCAGCACAGACAGTGGCTACGAGCAGTACTTC
CASSTDSGYEQYF
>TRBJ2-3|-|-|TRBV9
TGTGCCAGCAGCGATCCGACAGATACGCAGTATTTT
CASSDPTDTQYF
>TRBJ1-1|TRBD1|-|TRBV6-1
TGTGCCAGCAGTGAGGACAGGGGGCCTGAAGCTTTCTTT
CASSEDRGPEAFF
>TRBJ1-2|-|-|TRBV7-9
TGTGCCAGCAGCTTCGGACCCGAGAGGGGGGGGTATGGCTACACCTTC
CASSFGPERGGYGYTF
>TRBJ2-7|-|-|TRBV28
TGTGCCAGCAGTTCTCGTCCCATCTACGAGCAGTACTTC
CASSSRPIYEQYF
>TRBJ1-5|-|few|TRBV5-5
TGTGCCAGCAGCTTGGGTACCAATCAGCCCCAGCATTTT
CASSLGTNQPQHF
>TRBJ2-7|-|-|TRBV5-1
TGCGCCAGTTGGAGGGACGGCACCTACGAGCAGTACTTC
CASWRDGTYEQYF
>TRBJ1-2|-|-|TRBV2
TGTGCCAGCACCCCGGGGGGGCGAGCCCTCTATGGCTACACCTTC
CASTPGGRALYGYTF
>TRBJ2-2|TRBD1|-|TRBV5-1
TGCGCCAGCAGTCGTGGGACAGCTAACACCGGGGAGCTGTTTTTT
CASSRGTANTGELFF
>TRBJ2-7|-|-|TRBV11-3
TGTGCCAGCAGCTTAGGGTCGGGTAGCGGTAATTACGAGCAGTACTTC
CASSLGSGSGNYEQYF
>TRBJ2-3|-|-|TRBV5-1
TGCGCCAGCATGAAGACAGTAGCCACAGATACGCAGTATTTT
CASMKTVATDTQYF
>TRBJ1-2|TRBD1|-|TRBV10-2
TGCGCCAGCAGTGACTACGGGACAGGGCGCTATGGCTACACCTTC
CASSDYGTGRYGYTF
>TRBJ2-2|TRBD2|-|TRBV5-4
TGTGCCAGCAGCTTGCCTAGCGGGGCTACCGGGGAGCTGTTTTTT
CASSLPSGATGELFF
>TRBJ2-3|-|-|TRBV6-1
TGTGCCAGCAGTGACCCGGACACAAATACGCAGTATTTT
CASSDPDTNTQYF
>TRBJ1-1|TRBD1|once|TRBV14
TGTGCCAGCAGCCCGTCGGACAGGCCAGGCACTGAAGCTCTCTTT
CASSPSDRPGTEALF
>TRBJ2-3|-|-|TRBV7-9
TGTGCCAGCAGCCCCCGTGGACTAACCTCCACAGATACGCAGTATTTT
CASSPRGLTSTDTQYF
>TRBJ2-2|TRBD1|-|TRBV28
TGTGCGGAACAGGGGTTGGACACCGGGGAGCTGTTTTTT
CAEQGLDTGELFF
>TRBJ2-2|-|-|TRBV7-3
TGTGCCAGCAGCCGACTAAACAGGGCCGGGGAGCTGTTTTTT
CASSRLNRAGELFF
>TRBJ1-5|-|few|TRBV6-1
TGTGCCAGCAGTGAACACGGGGGCTCCCAGCCCCAGCATTTT
CASSEHGGSQPQHF
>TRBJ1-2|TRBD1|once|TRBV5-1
TGCGCCAGCAGCCTCGGGACCTTGACAGGGAGAAATGGCTACACCTTC
CASSLGTLTGRNGYTF
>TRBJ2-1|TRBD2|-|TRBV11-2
TGTGCCAGCAGTTTCTGGCAGGGACTAGTCGATGAGCAGTTCTTC
CASSFWQGLVDEQFF
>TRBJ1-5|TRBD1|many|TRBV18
TGTGCCAGCTCAGCGACAGGGGTGAATCAGCCCCAGCATTTT
CASSATGVNQPQHF
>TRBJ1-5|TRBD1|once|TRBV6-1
TGTGCCAGCAGATACAGGGGCGGACAGCCCCAGCATTTT
CASRYRGGQPQHF
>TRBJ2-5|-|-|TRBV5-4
TGTGCCAGCAGCACACCAGGGGAGGTAGGGTACCAGTACTTC
CASSTPGEVGYQYF
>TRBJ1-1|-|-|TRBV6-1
TGTGCCAGCAGGGACCTGAACACTGAAGCTTTCTTT
CASRDLNTEAFF
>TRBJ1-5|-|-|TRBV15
TGTGCCACCAGTCAGCCCAATCAGCCCCAGCATTTT
CATSQPNQPQHF
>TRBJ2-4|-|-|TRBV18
TGTGCCAGCTCACCACCTGCGATAGCCAAAAACATTCAGTACTTC
CASSPPAIAKNIQYF
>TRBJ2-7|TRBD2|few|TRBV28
TGTGCCAGCAGTGAACTAGCGGCATCCAAGCAACTCGAGCAGTACTTC
CASSELAASKQLEQYF
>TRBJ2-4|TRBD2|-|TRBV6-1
TGTGCCAGCAGTGCAACACTAGCGGGAGTATACATTCAGTACTTC
CASSATLAGVYIQYF
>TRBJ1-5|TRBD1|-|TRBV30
TGTGCCTGGAGTTCCCGGGGGACAGGGGGCAGTCAGCCCCAGCATTTT
CAWSSRGTGGSQPQHF
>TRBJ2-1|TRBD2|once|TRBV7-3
TGTGCCAGCAGCCAGGGGACTAGCGGGAGGGCCTTTAATGAGCAGTTCTTC
CASSQGTSGRAFNEQFF
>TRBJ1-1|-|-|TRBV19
TGTGCCAGTAGTATAGTCGGGGTGAACACTGAAGCTTTCTTT
CASSIVGVNTEAFF
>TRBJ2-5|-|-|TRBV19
TGTGCCAGTCGGAGAGGGGAGACCCAGTACTTC
CASRRGETQYF
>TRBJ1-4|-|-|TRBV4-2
TGTGCCAGCAGCCAAATTACGGGGGGCAGCGGAGAAAAACTGTTTTTT
CASSQITGGSGEKLFF
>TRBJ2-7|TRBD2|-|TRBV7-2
TGTGCCAGCAGCTTAGGGCTAGCGGGAGGTTACGAGCAGTACTTC
CASSLGLAGGYEQYF